This T cell receptor beta chain came from a study of neurological immune-mediated disorders. The junction had 19 bases not matched to a gene; V was cut back by 5 bases and J by 3 bases. Per the germline V gene, CDR1 is SGHRS and CDR2 is YFSETQ. This CDR3 is built from 18 residues. TCRdb re-called the 5' RACE reads with MiXCR, one entry per CDR3 protein. The table has 60,000 to 85,000 distinct CDR3 sequences, less than 5.5% seen once. This clonotype was picked up many times. The chain links TRBV5-1 to TRBJ1-2; 7 nucleotides line up with TRBD1. The specimen sequenced was PBMCs. This clonotype originated in a woman in her 30s with multiple sclerosis. CDR3 loop: CASRVVRQGGQTDYGYTF. The CDR3 coding sequence is TGCGCCAGCAGAGTAGTCCGGCAGGGGGGACAAACGGACTATGGCTACACCTTC.